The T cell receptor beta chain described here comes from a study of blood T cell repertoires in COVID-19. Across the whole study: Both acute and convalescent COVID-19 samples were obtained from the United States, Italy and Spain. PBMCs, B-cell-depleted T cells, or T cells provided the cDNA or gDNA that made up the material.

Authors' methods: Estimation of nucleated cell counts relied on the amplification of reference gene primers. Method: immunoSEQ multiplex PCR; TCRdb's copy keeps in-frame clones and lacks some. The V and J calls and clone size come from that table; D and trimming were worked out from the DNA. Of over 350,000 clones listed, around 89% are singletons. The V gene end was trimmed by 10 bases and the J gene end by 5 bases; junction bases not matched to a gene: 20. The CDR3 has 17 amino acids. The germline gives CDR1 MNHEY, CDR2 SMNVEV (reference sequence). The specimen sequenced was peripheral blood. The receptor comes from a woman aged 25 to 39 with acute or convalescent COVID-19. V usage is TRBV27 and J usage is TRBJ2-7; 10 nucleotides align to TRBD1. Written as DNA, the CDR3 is TGTGCCACCGGGGGGGTCAAGCACGGGACAGGGGTTCACGAGCAGTACTTC. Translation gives CATGGVKHGTGVHEQYF.